The 10 T cell receptor beta chains below all came from one sample that was sequenced in a study of identical twins (dated by TCRdb to 2016 to 2017). Receptor libraries were prepared by 5' RACE. The sample was run on an Illumina HiSeq 2000. Using fastp trimming at Q25 and MiXCR clonotype assembly, TCRdb reanalyzed the public sequencing data and kept in-frame beta chains. Rows are unified per CDR3 protein, each entry keeping the most common DNA and genes. Within this sample are fewer than 900,000 distinct CDR3 sequences, with around a sixth of them counted one time only. The top ten hold 10% to 15% of the sample. The data were also submitted as part of a second study, on T cells expressing NK-cell markers.

Sequenced material: PBMCs. The receptors shown here come from a woman between 18 and 29 years old in good health.

This clonotype has more than one count but fewer than ten. The rearrangement uses TRBV20-1 and TRBJ2-5; perhaps TRBD2 as D (6 bases). The V end lost 5 bases, the J end lost 1 base, and 11 bases lay between the germline ends. The CDR3 is made up of 13 amino acids. CDR1 and CDR2 (germline): DFQATT, SNEGSKA (reference sequence). DNA of the CDR3: TGCAGTGCTGACCGGACTACCCAAGAGACCCAGTACTTC. Translated, it gives CSADRTTQETQYF.

This clonotype appeared a few times. V is TRBV29-1 and J is TRBJ1-1; D gene unclear. Germline CDR1 reads SQVTM; CDR2 reads ANQGSEA. V gave up 4 bases and J gave up 0 bases, with 6 bases separating them. The CDR3 is 12 amino acids. CDR3 nucleotide sequence: TGCAGCGTTGTGCGCCTGAACACTGAAGCTTTCTTT. Protein: CSVVRLNTEAFF.

This clonotype appeared a few times. The chain carries TRBV7-9 and TRBJ2-2; the D gene is possibly TRBD2 (5 bases). The length of the CDR3 is 13 residues. Germline CDR1 SEHNR, CDR2 FQNEAQ (reference sequence). Trimming left V 4 bases short and J 6 bases short, with 9 bases between. The CDR3 sequence: CASSSRDPGELFF. The DNA of the CDR3 is TGTGCCAGCAGCTCGAGGGATCCCGGGGAGCTGTTTTTT.

This clonotype was seen repeatedly, ten times or more. The rearrangement uses TRBV7-2 and TRBJ2-1, with TRBD2 as a possible D gene (5 bases). V was pared by 2 bases and J by 10 bases, with 18 bases between. The CDR3 loop spans 15 amino acids. Germline CDR1 is SGHTA and CDR2 is FQGNSA. In nucleotides, the CDR3 is TGTGCCAGCAGCTTACAGCCGGGCCGGGGAAAGGAGCAGTTCTTC. This encodes CASSLQPGRGKEQFF.

The chain employs TRBV6-1 and TRBJ2-1; 9 positions agree with TRBD2. Germline assignment: CDR1 MNHNS and CDR2 SASEGT. V dropped 4 bases and J dropped 10; count of bases not matched to a gene: 11. The CDR3 is 15 amino acids. The CDR3 region has the DNA TGTGCCAGCAGTGCCTCGGGCCGGGCGGGGGGGGAGCAGTTCTTC. Translating it yields CASSASGRAGGEQFF.

This CDR3 reads CARSLGRSSYNEQFF. DNA for the CDR3: TGTGCCAGGAGCCTCGGGAGGAGCTCCTACAATGAGCAGTTCTTC. The rearrangement links TRBV5-6 to TRBJ2-1, with 7 bases fitting TRBD2. The CDR3 extends over 15 amino acids. Germline-derived CDR1 and CDR2 are SGHDT and YYEEEE. J gave up 0 bases and V 8 bases, and 8 bases lay outside the gene matches.

This clonotype was recorded a few times. The chain employs TRBV25-1 and TRBJ2-3; D gene uncertain. V lost 6 bases and J lost 6, with 4 bases in between. Germline V lookup: CDR1 MGHDK, CDR2 SYGVNS. CDR3 length equals 10 residues. CDR3 DNA: TGTGCCAGCAGATCCGATACGCAGTATTTT. It yields the protein CASRSDTQYF. The entire variable domain, with the rest obtained from reference TRBV25-1 and TRBJ2-3, is as follows: EADIYQTPRYLVIGTGKKITLECSQTMGHDKMYWYQQDPGMELHLIHYSYGVNSTEKGDLSSESTVSRIRTEHFPLTLESARPSHTSQYLCASRSDTQYFGPGTRLTVL.

This clonotype appeared a few times. The chain recombines TRBV7-8 with TRBJ1-2; no clear D. The germline V gene has CDR1 SGHVS and CDR2 FQNEAQ. There are 14 residues in the CDR3. V lost 1 base and J lost 0, with 6 bases in between. The CDR3 is CASSLEAANYGYTF. CDR3 nucleotides: TGTGCCAGCAGCTTAGAGGCAGCTAACTATGGCTACACCTTC. Full variable domain (missing parts from reference TRBV7-8 and TRBJ1-2): GAGVSQSPRYKVAKRGQDVALRCDPISGHVSLFWYQQALGQGPEFLTYFQNEAQLDKSGLPSDRFFAERPEGSVSTLKIQRTQQEDSAVYLCASSLEAANYGYTFGSGTRLTVV.

In this sample, this clonotype turned up a few times. The chain carries TRBV12-3 or TRBV12-4 and TRBJ2-7; the D gene is possibly TRBD1 (5 bases). The CDR3 covers 13 residues. V lost 3 bases and J lost 2, with 8 bases in between. CDR3 sequence reads: CASSFLQAYEQYF. The CDR3 region has the DNA TGTGCCAGCAGTTTTCTACAGGCCTACGAGCAGTACTTC.

In DNA form, the CDR3 reads TGCGCCAGCGGAGGAGCTGGATTCCCCGGACTTTCTACCGGGGAGCTGTTTTTT. This translates into CASGGAGFPGLSTGELFF. This rearrangement joins TRBV5-1 to TRBJ2-2, with a tentative D call TRBD2 (5 bases). Germline V lookup: CDR1 SGHRS, CDR2 YFSETQ. There are 18 residues in the CDR3. The ends were cut back, 7 bases at V and 5 bases at J, with 27 bases in the middle.